This T cell receptor (beta chain) was sequenced for a study of blood T cell repertoires in COVID-19. Clones were sequenced by immunoSEQ multiplex PCR, and TCRdb holds only the in-frame ones, with some missing. The sample has under 35,000 clones; about 89% are singletons. The CDR3 loop spans 15 amino acids. Germline loops: CDR1 MNHEY, CDR2 SVGAGI. The junction had 7 bases not matched to a gene; V was cut back by 3 bases and J by 6 bases. The rearrangement joins TRBV6-5 to TRBJ1-4; 7 bases line up with TRBD1. Sequences were obtained from peripheral blood. The TCR comes from a human donor in a cohort sampled during active COVID-19. DNA of the CDR3: TGTGCCAGCAGTTATCCGGGACAGTCGGATGAAAAACTGTTTTTT. Protein sequence: CASSYPGQSDEKLFF.